One sample yielded the 9 T cell receptor beta chains listed below, sequenced in a study of T cells in Graves' hyperthyroidism and ophthalmopathy. The TCR beta CDR3 regions underwent amplification using RNA transcripts as the source. The primer set for the first-round RT-PCR of the TCR CDR3 was HTBI. TCRdb analysed the multiplex PCR reads with MiXCR anew, one entry per CDR3 protein. Of fewer than 400,000 distinct CDR3 sequences detected, around a sixth appear once; the ten largest clones hold around 35%. The sample was blood. The receptors were gathered from a young man with Graves' hyperthyroidism.

This clonotype occurred many times. The chain couples TRBV28 to TRBJ1-1; no definite D call. CDR1 MDHEN and CDR2 SYDVKM come from the germline V gene. The CDR3 sequence is 12 residues long. V dropped 7 bases and J dropped 7 bases, with 13 bases sitting between them. The CDR3 is CASTRTPYEAFF. CDR3 sequence (DNA): TGTGCCAGCACTCGGACCCCATATGAAGCTTTCTTT.

This clonotype was counted ten times or more. The chain couples TRBV7-2 to TRBJ2-1; 9 nucleotides line up with TRBD1. The V gene end was trimmed by 7 bases and the J gene end by 6 bases; junction bases not matched to a gene: 7. CDR1 and CDR2 (germline): SGHTA, FQGNSA. The CDR3 has 14 amino acids. CDR3 loop: CASKEQGAGNEQFF. The CDR3 DNA is TGTGCCAGCAAGGAACAGGGGGCAGGCAATGAGCAGTTCTTC.

This clonotype was observed many times. The chain carries TRBV20-1 and TRBJ2-7, with 7 bases lining up with TRBD1. The CDR3 covers 14 residues. Unmatched junction bases numbered 7, after V lost 2 bases and J lost 3 bases. The V gene's germline CDR1 is DFQATT and CDR2 SNEGSKA (reference sequence). This CDR3 reads CSARLPGGRYEQYF. DNA of the CDR3: TGCAGTGCTAGATTGCCAGGGGGTCGCTACGAGCAGTACTTC.

The genes are TRBV11-2 and TRBJ2-3; D is perhaps TRBD2 (5 bases). The V and J ends lost 3 bases and 4 bases respectively, with 14 bases between them. Germline lookup yields CDR1 SGHAT and CDR2 FQNNGV. The CDR3 covers 15 residues. DNA for the CDR3: TGTGCCAGCAGCTTCCGAGGGCGGGCGGCAGATACGCAGTATTTT. Amino acids: CASSFRGRAADTQYF.

This clonotype came up many times. The rearrangement links TRBV12-3 or TRBV12-4 to TRBJ1-3; D remains ambiguous. V lost 6 bases to trimming and J lost 0 bases, with 9 bases between them. The CDR3 contains 14 residues. CDR3 in amino acids: CASREHTSGNTIYF. The CDR3 region has the DNA TGTGCCAGCAGAGAGCATACCTCTGGAAACACCATATATTTT.

This clonotype came up a few times. The V gene is TRBV11-2, the J gene TRBJ1-6; the match to TRBD1 covers 9 bases. V was clipped by 5 bases and J by 4 bases; unmatched bases: 12. This CDR3 contains 18 residues. Germline V gene sequence: CDR1 SGHAT, CDR2 FQNNGV. CDR3: CASSRSPGTGFYNSPLHF. The CDR3 DNA is TGTGCCAGCAGCCGCTCCCCCGGGACAGGGTTTTATAATTCACCCCTCCACTTT.

In this sample, this clonotype turned up many times. This rearrangement joins TRBV11-2 to TRBJ2-3; TRBD2 agrees at 7 bases. V gave up 4 bases and J gave up 3 bases; unmatched junction bases: 4. This CDR3 is built from 14 residues. From germline, CDR1 is SGHAT and CDR2 FQNNGV. The CDR3 loop reads CASSSGLVTDTQYF. DNA of the CDR3: TGTGCCAGCAGCTCCGGACTAGTTACAGATACGCAGTATTTT. Together with reference TRBV11-2 and TRBJ2-3, the CDR3 gives the full variable domain: EAGVAQSPRYKIIEKRQSVAFWCNPISGHATLYWYQQILGQGPKLLIQFQNNGVVDDSQLPKDRFSAERLKGVDSTLKIQPAKLEDSAVYLCASSSGLVTDTQYFGPGTRLTVL.

This clonotype came up a few times. Likely a read error: the CDR3 ends without its conserved phenylalanine or tryptophan. Because the CDR3's place on the DNA is in doubt, the DNA is left out and the CDR3 is given as listed by TCRdb. The chain is built from TRBV20-1 and TRBJ2-7. 12 amino acids form the CDR3, both terminal residues included. Germline V gene lookup returns CDR1 DFQATT and CDR2 SNEGSKA (reference sequence). The CDR3 here is CSARSGSYERYS.

The chain recombines TRBV7-3 with TRBJ2-7; D is uncertain. Germline V gives CDR1 SGHTA, CDR2 FQGTGA. The CDR3 has 12 amino acids. DNA for the CDR3: TGTGGGGCTTGGTCGTCCACCTACGAGCAGTACTTC. Protein product: CGAWSSTYEQYF. The entire variable domain, with the rest obtained from reference TRBV7-3 and TRBJ2-7, is as follows: GAGVSQTPSNKVTEKGKYVELRCDPISGHTALYWYRQSLGQGPEFLIYFQGTGAADDSGLPNDRFFAVRPEGSVSTLKIQRTERGDSAVYLCGAWSSTYEQYFGPGTRLTVT.